This is a list of T cell receptor beta chains from one sample in a study of CD8 T cells in ankylosing spondylitis. From the 5' RACE reads, TCRdb called clonotypes with MiXCR, one entry per CDR3 protein. The repertoire has roughly 160,000 distinct CDR3 sequences, around 10% of them found once; the top ten carry about 28%. The sequencing input was blood, either unsorted or a sorted T cell fraction (not recorded which). The source of these receptors is a male donor with ankylosing spondylitis or in good health (not recorded which). The CDR3 runs from the conserved cysteine through the conserved F or W. Fields, in order: V gene, clone size, J gene, D gene, CDR3 DNA, CDR3 protein. The D gene is left open where the match is weak. Rows may omit the clone size; those that give it use once, few, many or a size class.

v_gene: TRBV5-1; abundance: many; j_gene: TRBJ2-2; d_gene: -; CDR3nt: TGCGCCAGCAGCTTGGCGAGCGCGACCGCCGGGGAGCTGTTTTTT; CDR3aa: CASSLASATAGELFF
v_gene: TRBV29-1; abundance: many; j_gene: TRBJ2-1; d_gene: TRBD2; CDR3nt: TGCAGCGTCCCCGGGACTAGCGCCCCGAGCTCTTACAATGAGCAGTTCTTC; CDR3aa: CSVPGTSAPSSYNEQFF
v_gene: TRBV10-3; abundance: many; j_gene: TRBJ2-7; d_gene: -; CDR3nt: TGTGCCATCAGCGGGGTGGGGGTAAACGAGCAGTACTTC; CDR3aa: CAISGVGVNEQYF
v_gene: TRBV25-1; abundance: few; j_gene: TRBJ2-2; d_gene: TRBD2; CDR3nt: TGTGCCAGCAGTGAATGGGGCGGGAGTCCAACTGGGGGGGAGCTGTTTTTT; CDR3aa: CASSEWGGSPTGGELFF
v_gene: TRBV27; abundance: few; j_gene: TRBJ2-6; d_gene: -; CDR3nt: TGTGCCAGCAGCTCGCTCTCTGGGGCCAACGTCCTGACTTTC; CDR3aa: CASSSLSGANVLTF
v_gene: TRBV3-1; abundance: -; j_gene: TRBJ2-7; d_gene: TRBD2; CDR3nt: TGTGCCAGCAGCCAAAGCCTAGCGGGATCAGGCGAGCAGTACTTC; CDR3aa: CASSQSLAGSGEQYF
v_gene: TRBV5-1; abundance: many; j_gene: TRBJ1-1; d_gene: -; CDR3nt: TGCGCCAGCAGCTTGGCGGTTGTTTCTGAAGCTTTCTTT; CDR3aa: CASSLAVVSEAFF
v_gene: TRBV6-6; abundance: many; j_gene: TRBJ1-1; d_gene: -; CDR3nt: TGTGCCAGCACCGGAAGCTCTGAAGCTTTCTTT; CDR3aa: CASTGSSEAFF
v_gene: TRBV27; abundance: many; j_gene: TRBJ1-2; d_gene: -; CDR3nt: TGTGCCAGCAGTTTATTAGGGACCGGGGGAGTGAACCCTAACTATGGCTACACCTTC; CDR3aa: CASSLLGTGGVNPNYGYTF
v_gene: TRBV6-5; abundance: -; j_gene: TRBJ1-1; d_gene: -; CDR3nt: TGTGCCAGCAGTTACAGACCCCAGGCCCTTATGAACACTGAAGCTTTCTTT; CDR3aa: CASSYRPQALMNTEAFF
v_gene: TRBV7-2; abundance: few; j_gene: TRBJ2-1; d_gene: TRBD2; CDR3nt: TGTGCCAGCAGCTTAGCTTCAGGACTAGCGCGCTACAATGAGCAGTTCTTC; CDR3aa: CASSLASGLARYNEQFF
v_gene: TRBV3-1; abundance: -; j_gene: TRBJ2-5; d_gene: -; CDR3nt: TGTGCCAGCAGCCCCCTCCAGGGGCGCCAAGAGACCCAGTACTTC; CDR3aa: CASSPLQGRQETQYF
v_gene: TRBV5-1; abundance: many; j_gene: TRBJ1-6; d_gene: TRBD1; CDR3nt: TGCGCCAGCTCACGGGACAGGGGAACCCCGAATTCACCCCTCCACTTT; CDR3aa: CASSRDRGTPNSPLHF
v_gene: TRBV7-6; abundance: many; j_gene: TRBJ2-1; d_gene: TRBD2; CDR3nt: TGTGCCAGCAGCTCCGGGGGGGCGTACAATGAGCAGTTCTTC; CDR3aa: CASSSGGAYNEQFF
v_gene: TRBV12-3/TRBV12-4; abundance: many; j_gene: TRBJ2-2; d_gene: -; CDR3nt: TGTGCCACCAACCGGGGCCACCGGGGCGGGGAGCTGTTTTTT; CDR3aa: CATNRGHRGGELFF
v_gene: TRBV6-2/TRBV6-3; abundance: -; j_gene: TRBJ1-1; d_gene: TRBD1; CDR3nt: TGTGCCAGCAGTTACAGGGGGCTCACTGAAGCTTTCTTT; CDR3aa: CASSYRGLTEAFF
v_gene: TRBV7-9; abundance: -; j_gene: TRBJ2-7; d_gene: TRBD1; CDR3nt: TGTGCCAGCAGCCCCGGACAGGGGGAATCCTACGAGCAGTACTTC; CDR3aa: CASSPGQGESYEQYF
v_gene: TRBV3-1; abundance: many; j_gene: TRBJ1-6; d_gene: -; CDR3nt: TGTGCCAGCAGCCAAGAAGTCCGTTCACCCCTCCACTTT; CDR3aa: CASSQEVRSPLHF
v_gene: TRBV20-1; abundance: -; j_gene: TRBJ2-6; d_gene: -; CDR3nt: TGCAGTGCTAGCTCAGGGGTCCTGGCTGGGGCCAACGTCCTGACTTTC; CDR3aa: CSASSGVLAGANVLTF
v_gene: TRBV11-2; abundance: -; j_gene: TRBJ2-1; d_gene: TRBD2; CDR3nt: TGTGCCAGCAGCTTTGGGACTAGATCTTACAATGAGCAGTTCTTC; CDR3aa: CASSFGTRSYNEQFF
v_gene: TRBV5-1; abundance: many; j_gene: TRBJ2-7; d_gene: -; CDR3nt: TGCGCCAGCAGCTTGCACAACTCCTACGAGCAGTACTTC; CDR3aa: CASSLHNSYEQYF
v_gene: TRBV28; abundance: many; j_gene: TRBJ1-1; d_gene: -; CDR3nt: TGTGCCAGCATGGGGGGAGGGCAAGGCATGAACACTGAAGCTTTCTTT; CDR3aa: CASMGGGQGMNTEAFF
v_gene: TRBV5-1; abundance: -; j_gene: TRBJ1-1; d_gene: -; CDR3nt: TGCGCCAGCAGCTTCCAGAGGAACACTGAAGCTTTCTTT; CDR3aa: CASSFQRNTEAFF
v_gene: TRBV6-5; abundance: -; j_gene: TRBJ1-3; d_gene: -; CDR3nt: TGTGCCAGCAGTTACCGCAGGTTGTACACCATATATTTT; CDR3aa: CASSYRRLYTIYF
v_gene: TRBV7-8; abundance: -; j_gene: TRBJ1-1; d_gene: TRBD1; CDR3nt: TGTGCCAGCAGCTTAGGAGGGGGCGTCACTGAAGCTTTCTTT; CDR3aa: CASSLGGGVTEAFF
v_gene: TRBV6-1; abundance: -; j_gene: TRBJ2-5; d_gene: -; CDR3nt: TGTGCCAGCAGTGAAGACGGCATGGAACAAGAGACCCAGTACTTC; CDR3aa: CASSEDGMEQETQYF
v_gene: TRBV24-1; abundance: many; j_gene: TRBJ2-1; d_gene: TRBD2; CDR3nt: TGTGCCACCAGTGGCAGCGGGGGGATCTACAATGAGCAGTTCTTC; CDR3aa: CATSGSGGIYNEQFF
v_gene: TRBV7-9; abundance: few; j_gene: TRBJ2-7; d_gene: TRBD2; CDR3nt: TGTGCCAGCAGCTTGGGGACTAGCGAGTCTTTGGCCTACGAGCAGTACTTC; CDR3aa: CASSLGTSESLAYEQYF
v_gene: TRBV29-1; abundance: few; j_gene: TRBJ2-7; d_gene: -; CDR3nt: TGCAGCGTCGTAGGGCGGAAGTCACCCTACGAGCAGTACTTC; CDR3aa: CSVVGRKSPYEQYF
v_gene: TRBV25-1; abundance: -; j_gene: TRBJ1-1; d_gene: TRBD1; CDR3nt: TGTGCCAGCAGTGAACCGGGACAGGGTGACACTGAAGCTTTCTTT; CDR3aa: CASSEPGQGDTEAFF
v_gene: TRBV24-1; abundance: few; j_gene: TRBJ2-1; d_gene: -; CDR3nt: TGTGCCACCAGTGATCCCTTACGGCCATACAATGAGCAGTTCTTC; CDR3aa: CATSDPLRPYNEQFF
v_gene: TRBV5-1; abundance: many; j_gene: TRBJ2-2; d_gene: -; CDR3nt: TGCGCCAGCAGCCGACAGAGCAACACCGGGGAGCTGTTTTTT; CDR3aa: CASSRQSNTGELFF
v_gene: TRBV20-1; abundance: few; j_gene: TRBJ2-1; d_gene: TRBD2; CDR3nt: TGCAGTGCAAGACTAGCTAGTGAGCAGTTCTTC; CDR3aa: CSARLASEQFF
v_gene: TRBV29-1; abundance: many; j_gene: TRBJ2-1; d_gene: -; CDR3nt: TGCAGCGTTCAGCTTCGGGGTTCCTACAATGAGCAGTTCTTC; CDR3aa: CSVQLRGSYNEQFF
v_gene: TRBV3-1; abundance: -; j_gene: TRBJ2-3; d_gene: TRBD2; CDR3nt: TGTGCCAGCAGCCAAGCTAGCGGGAGTTCAGATACGCAGTATTTT; CDR3aa: CASSQASGSSDTQYF
v_gene: TRBV11-2; abundance: -; j_gene: TRBJ2-1; d_gene: -; CDR3nt: TGTGCCAGCAGCTTAGCCAGGGTCCTAGACAATTTCAATGAGCAGTTCTTC; CDR3aa: CASSLARVLDNFNEQFF
v_gene: TRBV20-1; abundance: -; j_gene: TRBJ1-4; d_gene: TRBD1; CDR3nt: TGCAGTGCTTTTCCGACAGGGGGTGGTGAAAAACTGTTTTTT; CDR3aa: CSAFPTGGGEKLFF
v_gene: TRBV6-1; abundance: -; j_gene: TRBJ1-2; d_gene: -; CDR3nt: TGTGCCAGCAGGAGGGGGACACTAGGAAGCTATGGCTACACCTTC; CDR3aa: CASRRGTLGSYGYTF
v_gene: TRBV12-3/TRBV12-4; abundance: many; j_gene: TRBJ1-2; d_gene: -; CDR3nt: TGTGCCAGCAGTTTTACGGCAGGACGTTATGGCTACACCTTC; CDR3aa: CASSFTAGRYGYTF
v_gene: TRBV11-3; abundance: -; j_gene: TRBJ2-5; d_gene: -; CDR3nt: TGTGCCAGCAGCGGGATTACAGGGAATGCGGAGACCCAGTACTTC; CDR3aa: CASSGITGNAETQYF
v_gene: TRBV20-1; abundance: many; j_gene: TRBJ2-1; d_gene: TRBD2; CDR3nt: TGCAGTGCTAGAGAGGGACTAGCGGGACGCGGGGTGGGGTCCTACAATGAGCAGTTCTTC; CDR3aa: CSAREGLAGRGVGSYNEQFF
v_gene: TRBV20-1; abundance: many; j_gene: TRBJ1-4; d_gene: -; CDR3nt: TGCAGTGCTAGAAGTCCTAGGGGTGGGGAAAAACTGTTTTTT; CDR3aa: CSARSPRGGEKLFF
v_gene: TRBV19; abundance: many; j_gene: TRBJ1-1; d_gene: -; CDR3nt: TGTGCCAGTACTGGGGGAACGAACACTGAAGCTTTCTTT; CDR3aa: CASTGGTNTEAFF
v_gene: TRBV9; abundance: many; j_gene: TRBJ2-1; d_gene: TRBD1; CDR3nt: TGTGCCAGCAGCGGCCGGGACAGGCTCTACAATGAGCAGTTCTTC; CDR3aa: CASSGRDRLYNEQFF
v_gene: TRBV20-1; abundance: -; j_gene: TRBJ2-7; d_gene: TRBD1; CDR3nt: TGCAGTGCTAGAGCGAGGGACAGTTACTACGAGCAGTACTTC; CDR3aa: CSARARDSYYEQYF
v_gene: TRBV11-3; abundance: few; j_gene: TRBJ2-3; d_gene: TRBD2; CDR3nt: TGTGCCAGCAGCCCTGGGAGGGTTGGAGCGGGTTTGGATACGCAGTATTTT; CDR3aa: CASSPGRVGAGLDTQYF
v_gene: TRBV14; abundance: -; j_gene: TRBJ2-7; d_gene: -; CDR3nt: TGTGCCAGCAGCCAAGAATGGGAATCCGAGCAGTACTTC; CDR3aa: CASSQEWESEQYF
v_gene: TRBV6-5; abundance: many; j_gene: TRBJ2-5; d_gene: -; CDR3nt: TGTGCCAGCAGTTACAGAGGACTACAAGAGACCCAGTACTTC; CDR3aa: CASSYRGLQETQYF